This is a list of T cell receptor beta chains from one sample in a study of CXCR3-negative and CXCR3-positive naive CD8 T cells. TCRdb reworked the 5' RACE reads into one entry per CDR3 protein, no DNA. The sample holds under 90,000 distinct CDR3 sequences. The sequenced sample was naive CXCR3+ CD8+ T cells from blood. Receptor source: a human donor in good health. Some clones in this sample may be carry-over from other donors' samples. The CDR3 runs from the conserved cysteine through the conserved F or W.

TRBJ1-1	TRBV7-9	CASSPAGQGYKSTEAFF
TRBJ2-1	TRBV4-1	CASSQGTSGEQFF
TRBJ2-3	TRBV7-8	CASSLAGGGSTDTQYF
TRBJ2-7	TRBV7-9	CASSLDGGDEQYF
TRBJ1-1	TRBV7-6	CASSGVKGGARMNTEAFF
TRBJ1-1	TRBV28	CASSWGNTEAFF
TRBJ1-1	TRBV9	CASSTGSTEAFF
TRBJ2-3	TRBV28	CASSPLADIDTQYF
TRBJ2-7	TRBV7-9	CASRPGTGYEQYF
TRBJ2-2	TRBV10-3	CAISESIDGELFF
TRBJ2-7	TRBV11-3	CASSVTGTGVAEQYF
TRBJ1-1	TRBV6-5	CASSGTVRTKAFF
TRBJ2-7	TRBV7-9	CASSLVQGIHEQYF
TRBJ1-1	TRBV15	CATSNGNTEAFF
TRBJ2-5	TRBV15	CATQGIGLDQETQYF
TRBJ2-1	TRBV7-9	CASSSFGDPEQFF
TRBJ2-1	TRBV12-3/TRBV12-4	CASSLTISYNEQFF
TRBJ1-4	TRBV28	CASSPQGGPATNEKLFF
TRBJ1-3	TRBV28	CASSLKGDKVSIYF
TRBJ2-3	TRBV29-1	CSVDGRSPTPDTQYF
TRBJ2-1	TRBV7-2	CASSLPGSLSYNEQFF
TRBJ2-1	TRBV28	CASSLSDSQQFF